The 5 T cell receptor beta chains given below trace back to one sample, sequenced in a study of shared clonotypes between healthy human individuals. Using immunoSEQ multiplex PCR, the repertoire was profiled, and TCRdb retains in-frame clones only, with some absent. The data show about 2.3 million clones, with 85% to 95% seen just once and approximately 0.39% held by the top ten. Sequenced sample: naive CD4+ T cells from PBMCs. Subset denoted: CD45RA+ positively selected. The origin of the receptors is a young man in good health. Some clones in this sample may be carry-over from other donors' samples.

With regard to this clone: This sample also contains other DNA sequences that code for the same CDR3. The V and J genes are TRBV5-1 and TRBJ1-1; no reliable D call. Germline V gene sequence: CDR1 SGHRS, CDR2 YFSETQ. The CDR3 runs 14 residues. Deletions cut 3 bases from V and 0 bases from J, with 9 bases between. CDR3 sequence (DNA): TGCGCCAGCAGCTCGGACGGATTGAACACTGAAGCTTTCTTT. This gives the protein CASSSDGLNTEAFF.

The CDR3 DNA sequence: TGTGCCAGCGGGCGCAGTTCAACCTACGAGCAGTACTTC. This gives the protein CASGRSSTYEQYF. V and J are TRBV6-6 and TRBJ2-7; no clear D gene. V lost 8 bases, J lost 2 bases, and 13 bases lay in between. Looked up from germline, CDR1 is MNHNY and CDR2 is SVGAGI (reference sequence). The CDR3 has 13 amino acids.

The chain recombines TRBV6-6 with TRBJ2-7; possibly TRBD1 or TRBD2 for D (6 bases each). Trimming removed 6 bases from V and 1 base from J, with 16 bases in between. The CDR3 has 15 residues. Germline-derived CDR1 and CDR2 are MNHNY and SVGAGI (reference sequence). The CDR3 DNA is TGTGCCAGCAGCGTTGTGGGGGGCCAGTCCTACGAGCAGTACTTC. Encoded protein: CASSVVGGQSYEQYF.

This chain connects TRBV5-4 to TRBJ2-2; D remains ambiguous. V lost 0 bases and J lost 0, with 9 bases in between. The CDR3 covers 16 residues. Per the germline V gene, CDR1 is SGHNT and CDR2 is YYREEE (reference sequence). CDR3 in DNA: TGTGCCAGCAGCTTGGGCGGCGCCACGAACACCGGGGAGCTGTTTTTT. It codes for CASSLGGATNTGELFF.

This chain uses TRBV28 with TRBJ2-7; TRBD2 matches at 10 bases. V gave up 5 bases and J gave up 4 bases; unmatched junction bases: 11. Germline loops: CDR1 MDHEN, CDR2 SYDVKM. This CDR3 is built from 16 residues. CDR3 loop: CASSRRRTSGAYEQYF. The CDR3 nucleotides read TGTGCCAGCAGTCGACGACGGACTAGCGGAGCGTACGAGCAGTACTTC.